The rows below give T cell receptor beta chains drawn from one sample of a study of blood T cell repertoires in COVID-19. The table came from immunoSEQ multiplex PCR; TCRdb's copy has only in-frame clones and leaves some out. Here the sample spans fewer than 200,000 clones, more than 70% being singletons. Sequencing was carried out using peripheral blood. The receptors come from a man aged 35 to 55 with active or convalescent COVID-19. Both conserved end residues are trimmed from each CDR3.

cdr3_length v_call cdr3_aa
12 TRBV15 ATSIARQGNTIY
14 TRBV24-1 ATSDFDRAGPDTQY
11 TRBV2 ASSAGTGGHYT
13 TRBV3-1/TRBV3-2 ASSQQPQITGELF
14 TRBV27 ASSRAEVSGNQPQH
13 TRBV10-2 ASSQWGATNEKLF
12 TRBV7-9 ASSSRASNEKLF
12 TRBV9 ASSAGTGGQPQH
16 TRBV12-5 ASGPWASGGPLFGEQF
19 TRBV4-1 ASSPHPRTLQGDSYNSPLH
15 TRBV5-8 ASSPGQMVASTGELF
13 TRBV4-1 ASSQSLGLAYEQY
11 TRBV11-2 ASSLDTGETQY
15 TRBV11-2 ASSPRRYGTGLREQF
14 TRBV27 ASSPTGQDLLYEQY
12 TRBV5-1 ASSWDRDRETQY
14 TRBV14 ASSQQGNRDPYGYT
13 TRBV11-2 ASSYRDRGLDGYT
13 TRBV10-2 ASSESRDPVYGYT
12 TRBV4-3 ASSMGAINEKLF
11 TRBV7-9 ASSITSSAEQF
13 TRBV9 ASSVGAVKGNTIY
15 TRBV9 ASSVGNQGKSGNTIY
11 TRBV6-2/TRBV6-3 ASSWTDSYEQY
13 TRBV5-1 ASSQGGGAADTQY
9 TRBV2 ASSPRSQLF
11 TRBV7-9 ASSRGLADEQY
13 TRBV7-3 ASSLGQSNTGELF
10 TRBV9 ASSSQENIQY
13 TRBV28 ASSRDSYSYNEQF
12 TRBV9 ASTGTDGSGELF
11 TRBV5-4 ASSLNRDTEAF
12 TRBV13 ASSFRPTNEKLF
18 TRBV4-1 ASSQDLLGARRTGTGELF
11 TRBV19 ASSAGQSYEQY
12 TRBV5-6 ASSIGTVLYGYT
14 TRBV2 ASSEAGRVGGEKLF
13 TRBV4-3 ASSQADTGHYGYT
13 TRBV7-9 ASSQRQGFNEKLF
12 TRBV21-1 ASSKVPDTGELF
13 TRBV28 ASSLTRGRSDTQY
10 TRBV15 ATSRDVQEQY